This T cell receptor beta chain was documented in a study of cytomegalovirus exposure and HLA in healthy donors. General observations from the study: Most CMV-associated TCR beta chains were later found to appear HLA-restricted.

This CDR3 is built from 12 residues. Comment on this clone: Antigen unknown.

Vbeta (60) and Jbeta (13) primers were used in the PCR. Method: immunoSEQ multiplex PCR; TCRdb's copy keeps in-frame clones and lacks some. The sample includes 80,000 to 100,000 clones, around 72% seen only once; the top ten take 9.5% to 12%. This sequence originates from a man between 18 and 35 years old in good health and CMV-seropositive. The V gene is TRBV21-1, the J gene TRBJ1-4; the table's D call TRBD1 went unverified against the DNA. TRBV21-1 has pseudogene status. Material for sequencing was PBMCs. In DNA form, the CDR3 reads TGTGCCAGCAGCATTCCCAGGGAATTCAGGCTTTTT. Translating gives CASSIPREFRLF.